One sample yielded the 24 T cell receptor beta chains listed below, sequenced in a study of patients and donors after allogeneic stem cell transplantation. TCRdb ran MiXCR on the RT-PCR reads and lists one entry per CDR3 protein. The data show 150,000 to 200,000 distinct CDR3 sequences, around two fifths seen once. Sequencing input: blood, either unsorted or a sorted T cell fraction (not recorded which). Receptors originate from a human donor who was either an allogeneic HSCT recipient or a stem cell or donor lymphocyte infusion donor (not recorded which). It is not recorded whose cells these are; they may come from a transplant donor.

The genes are TRBV5-1 and TRBJ1-4, with D possibly matching TRBD1 (6 bases). This CDR3 spans 15 amino acids. Germline CDR1 and CDR2: SGHRS and YFSETQ. V lost 4 bases to trimming and J lost 7 bases, with 17 bases between them. The CDR3 protein is CASSLRGASSEKLFF. CDR3 DNA sequence: TGCGCCAGCAGCCTTCGGGGGGCGTCGAGTGAAAAACTGTTTTTT.

The CDR3, as DNA: TGTGCCAGCAGTTACCCCCTGCGACGAAGAGGGGGGACGAACACTGAAGCTTTCTTT. This gives the protein CASSYPLRRRGGTNTEAFF. V and J are TRBV6-2 or TRBV6-3 and TRBJ1-1; weak D call: TRBD1 (6 bases). This CDR3 is 19 amino acids long. Germline loops: CDR1 MNHEY, CDR2 SVGEGT. V lost 2 bases and J lost 1, with 23 bases in between.

This clonotype showed up just a few times. The chain has TRBV7-9 and TRBJ1-1; no definite D call. CDR1 is SEHNR and CDR2 is FQNEAQ in the germline V gene (reference sequence). V lost 1 base, J lost 6 bases, and 15 bases lay in between. CDR3 length: 15 amino acids. The CDR3 sequence: CASSLDGGGVSEAFF. Here the CDR3 DNA reads TGTGCCAGCAGCTTAGATGGAGGCGGGGTTTCTGAAGCTTTCTTT.

The chain couples TRBV6-5 to TRBJ2-1; D assignment may be TRBD1 or TRBD2 (6 bases each). This CDR3 has 14 residues. Germline V CDR1 and CDR2: MNHEY, SVGAGI. Trimming cost V 5 bases and J 8 bases, with 16 bases left between them. In DNA, the CDR3 is TGTGCCAGCAGTCAGGGGACTCCCCGGGATGAGCAGTTCTTC. This encodes CASSQGTPRDEQFF.

J is TRBJ1-2 and V is TRBV28, with 7 bases matching TRBD1. Trimming at V came to 5 bases and at J to 4 bases, leaving 4 bases not matched to a gene. The CDR3 spans 13 residues. Germline assignment: CDR1 MDHEN and CDR2 SYDVKM. CDR3 in amino acids: CASSGQVLYGYTF. In DNA, the CDR3 is TGTGCCAGCAGTGGACAGGTTCTCTATGGCTACACCTTC.

CDR3 coding DNA: TGCAGTGCTCCCGGGACGACGAACACTGAAGCTTTCTTT. This translates into CSAPGTTNTEAFF. V and J are TRBV20-1 and TRBJ1-1; possible D gene TRBD1, 5 bases. Germline CDR1 is DFQATT and CDR2 is SNEGSKA (reference sequence). CDR3 length: 13 residues. The V end was cut by 5 bases, the J end by 1 base, with 11 bases between.

The chain joins TRBV7-2 to TRBJ1-2; no clear D gene. This CDR3 is built from 13 residues. Trimming stripped 5 bases from V and 4 bases from J, with 11 bases between. In germline, CDR1 is SGHTA, CDR2 FQGNSA. CDR3 DNA sequence: TGTGCCAGCAGCCCGGACGGTCTCTATGGCTACACCTTC. Its protein product is CASSPDGLYGYTF.

This clonotype was detected only a few times. The rearrangement joins TRBV3-1 to TRBJ2-7; 9 positions agree with TRBD1. Germline CDR1 is LGHDT and CDR2 is YNNKEL (reference sequence). Trimming removed 3 bases from V and 6 bases from J; junction bases left unmatched: 3. This CDR3 is built from 13 residues. The CDR3 DNA follows: TGTGCCAGCAGCCAGGGACAGGGTTTCGAGCAGTACTTC. Residues: CASSQGQGFEQYF.

The V and J genes are TRBV6-5 and TRBJ2-1; tentative D call: TRBD2 (6 bases). The CDR3 contains 17 residues. The V end was cut by 0 bases, the J end by 7 bases, with 19 bases between. Germline CDR1 MNHEY, CDR2 SVGAGI. The CDR3: CASSYSLAEGSYNEQFF. In DNA form, the CDR3 reads TGTGCCAGCAGTTACTCTTTAGCGGAAGGTAGTTATAATGAGCAGTTCTTC.

This clonotype was picked up many times. The chain joins TRBV7-2 to TRBJ1-5; 7 positions agree with TRBD1. Germline V gene sequence: CDR1 SGHTA, CDR2 FQGNSA. The CDR3 runs 15 residues. Trimming removed 5 bases from V and 5 bases from J; junction bases left unmatched: 9. As DNA, the CDR3 is TGTGCCAGCAGCCTCGGGACAGTTACTTATCAGCCCCAGCATTTT. This encodes CASSLGTVTYQPQHF.

The chain is built from TRBV30 and TRBJ2-1, with 9 positions matching TRBD2. The J segment lost 9 bases and the V segment lost 3 bases, leaving 15 bases of the junction unmatched. Germline CDR1 and CDR2: GTSNPN and SVGIG (reference sequence). The CDR3 sequence is 16 residues long. The CDR3 region has the DNA TGTGCCTGGAGCCCCCTCGGGGTAGCGGGAGATAGTGAGCAGTTCTTC. Protein sequence: CAWSPLGVAGDSEQFF.

The CDR3 is CASSLGRSGGSTEAFF. CDR3 bases: TGTGCCAGCAGCTTAGGAAGGTCGGGAGGGAGCACTGAAGCTTTCTTT. This chain uses TRBV11-2 with TRBJ1-1, with no clear D. CDR1 SGHAT and CDR2 FQNNGV come from the germline V gene. The V end was cut by 1 base, the J end by 4 bases, with 16 bases between. The CDR3 has 16 amino acids.

The chain recombines TRBV9 with TRBJ2-7; possibly TRBD1 for D (6 bases). Trimming shortened V by 4 bases and J by 3 bases, and 14 bases separated the two germline ends. CDR1 and CDR2 (germline): SGDLS, YYNGEE. The CDR3 is made up of 14 amino acids. CDR3 coding DNA: TGTGCCAGCAGCTCAGGGGTTGGTAGCTACGAGCAGTACTTC. It codes for CASSSGVGSYEQYF.

This chain links TRBV7-9 with TRBJ2-3, with D hard to call. Germline values: CDR1 SEHNR, CDR2 FQNEAQ (reference sequence). The ends were cut back, 5 bases at V and 4 bases at J, with 7 bases in the middle. The CDR3 consists of 12 residues. CDR3 sequence: CASSPLSDTQYF. The CDR3 coding sequence is TGTGCCAGCAGCCCACTATCAGATACGCAGTATTTT.

The chain uses TRBV28 and TRBJ1-2, with TRBD1 as a possible D gene (6 bases). Germline V gives CDR1 MDHEN, CDR2 SYDVKM. The CDR3 totals 15 residues. Trimming left V 6 bases short and J 8 bases short, with 22 bases between. As DNA, the CDR3 is TGTGCCAGCAGCTCCCAGTCGGCAGGGGAGCACGGCTACACCTTC. Translating it yields CASSSQSAGEHGYTF.

This clonotype was counted only a few times. V and J are TRBV2 and TRBJ2-2; D not resolved. The length of the CDR3 is 15 residues. The germline CDR1 and CDR2 sequences are SNHLY and FYNNEI. V was pared by 6 bases and J by 1 base, with 12 bases between. CDR3 sequence reads: CASSFGTVNTGELFF. For the CDR3, the DNA is TGTGCCAGCAGCTTTGGCACGGTGAACACCGGGGAGCTGTTTTTT.

The gene calls are TRBV20-1 and TRBJ1-2, with 8 bases that match TRBD1. Germline CDR1 DFQATT, CDR2 SNEGSKA (reference sequence). This CDR3 comprises 17 residues. J gave up 0 bases and V 6 bases, and 15 bases lay outside the gene matches. Here the CDR3 reads CSARSTGTGLSNYGYTF. Written as DNA, the CDR3 is TGCAGTGCGCGAAGCACCGGGACAGGTCTTTCTAACTATGGCTACACCTTC.

The chain employs TRBV12-3 or TRBV12-4 and TRBJ1-1; tentatively, D is TRBD1 (5 bases). This CDR3 spans 15 amino acids. V lost 2 bases, J lost 4 bases, and 14 bases lay in between. The CDR3 here is CASSLFTGAGTEAFF. DNA of the CDR3: TGTGCCAGCAGTTTATTTACTGGGGCGGGCACTGAAGCTTTCTTT.

The V gene is TRBV12-3 or TRBV12-4, the J gene TRBJ2-5; D is uncertain. Deletions cut 6 bases from V and 5 bases from J, with 19 bases between. CDR3 length: 15 residues. CDR3 nucleotides: TGTGCCAGCAGCCGGTTCAAGACGATCCCCGAGACCCAGTACTTC. This gives the protein CASSRFKTIPETQYF.

V gene TRBV12-3 or TRBV12-4 combines with J gene TRBJ1-5; D is unresolved. The V end was cut by 1 base, the J end by 0 bases, with 7 bases between. CDR3 length equals 15 residues. In DNA form, the CDR3 reads TGTGCCAGCAGTTTAGGACCCAATAGCAATCAGCCCCAGCATTTT. Its protein product is CASSLGPNSNQPQHF.

This chain connects TRBV7-2 to TRBJ2-1; 10 nucleotides align to TRBD2. The CDR3 runs 15 residues. Germline-derived CDR1 and CDR2 are SGHTA and FQGNSA. Unmatched junction bases numbered 7, after V lost 1 base and J lost 10 bases. CDR3 loop: CASSLVLAGVREQFF. The CDR3 coding sequence is TGTGCCAGCAGCTTAGTTCTAGCGGGAGTTCGGGAGCAGTTCTTC.

There are a few counts of this clonotype. The CDR3, as DNA: TGCAGTGCTAGGGCAGTCTCCCAGCCCCAGCATTTT. Protein sequence: CSARAVSQPQHF. This chain links TRBV20-1 with TRBJ1-5; no definite D call. CDR1 DFQATT and CDR2 SNEGSKA come from the germline V gene (reference sequence). The V gene lost 3 bases and the J gene lost 7 bases, with 10 bases spanning the gap. CDR3 length equals 12 residues.

V and J are TRBV7-3 and TRBJ1-1, with 8 bases matching TRBD1. Germline-derived CDR1 and CDR2 are SGHTA and FQGTGA. The J segment lost 5 bases and the V segment lost 5 bases, leaving 7 bases of the junction unmatched. The CDR3 is made up of 14 amino acids. CDR3 DNA: TGTGCCAGCAGCGTATTTCAGGGGGCGACTGAAGCTTTCTTT. This translates into CASSVFQGATEAFF.

V is TRBV7-2 and J is TRBJ1-4; 9 bases fit TRBD1. The germline gives CDR1 SGHTA, CDR2 FQGNSA. This CDR3 region has 16 residues. Trimming removed 4 bases from V and 8 bases from J; junction bases left unmatched: 11. CDR3 sequence reads: CASSSQDRGADEKLFF. The CDR3 bases are TGTGCCAGCAGCTCCCAGGACAGGGGCGCTGACGAAAAACTGTTTTTT.